This T cell receptor (beta chain) originates from a study of control samples from healthy donors and cancer patients. The assay was immunoSEQ multiplex PCR, and TCRdb's table has in-frame clones only and misses some. The profile shows about 170,000 clones, approximately 92% of them singletons. The sample consisted of blood. This TCR came from a woman between 40 and 50 years old in good health.

CDR3 in amino acids: CASSLGAGSYNEQFF. In nucleotides, the CDR3 is TGCGCCAGCAGCTTGGGGGCGGGTTCCTACAATGAGCAGTTCTTC. The rearrangement links TRBV5-1 to TRBJ2-1; possible D gene TRBD2, 5 bases. V lost 0 bases and J lost 1, with 8 bases in between. Germline-derived CDR1 and CDR2 are SGHRS and YFSETQ. CDR3 length: 15 residues.